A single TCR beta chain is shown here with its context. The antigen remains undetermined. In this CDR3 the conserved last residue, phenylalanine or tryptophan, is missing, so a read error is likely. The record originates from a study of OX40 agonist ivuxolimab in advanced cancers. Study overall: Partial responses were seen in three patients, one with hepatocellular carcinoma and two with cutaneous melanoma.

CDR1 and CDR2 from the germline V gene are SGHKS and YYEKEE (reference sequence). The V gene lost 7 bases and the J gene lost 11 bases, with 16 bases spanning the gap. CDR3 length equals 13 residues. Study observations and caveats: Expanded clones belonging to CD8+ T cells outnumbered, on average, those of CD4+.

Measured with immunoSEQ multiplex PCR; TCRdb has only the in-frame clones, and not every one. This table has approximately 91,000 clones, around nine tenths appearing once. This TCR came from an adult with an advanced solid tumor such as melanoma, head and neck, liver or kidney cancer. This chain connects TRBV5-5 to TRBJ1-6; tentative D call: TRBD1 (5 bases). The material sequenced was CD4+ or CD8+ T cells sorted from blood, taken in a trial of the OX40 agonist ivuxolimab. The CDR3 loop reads CASGDGGPAPLHL. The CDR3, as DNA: TGTGCCAGCGGGGACGGGGGACCCGCACCCCTCCACCTT.